The source of this T cell receptor (beta chain) is a study of blood T cell repertoires in COVID-19. Authors' data handling: Nucleated cell counts were estimated from reference gene primer amplification. Profiling relied on immunoSEQ multiplex PCR, and the TCRdb table lists in-frame clones only, not all of them. V and J calls and clone size are copied from that table; D and trimming were computed from the DNA. In the table there are about 120,000 clones, 80% to 90% of which are singletons. This CDR3 has 15 residues. Germline V gene data show CDR1 as KGHSH and CDR2 as LQKENI. With 5 bases clipped from V and 0 bases from J, the junction kept 4 bases outside the gene matches.

The TCR comes from a human donor with acute or convalescent COVID-19. The donor label of this sample is uncertain. Sequenced material: peripheral blood. The rearrangement joins TRBV18 to TRBJ2-7; 10 bases are shared with TRBD1. This chain's CDR3 is CASSSDRGHSYEQYF. The CDR3 nucleotides are TGTGCCAGCTCATCTGACAGGGGGCACTCCTACGAGCAGTACTTC. Full variable domain (outside the CDR3, taken from reference TRBV18 and TRBJ2-7): NAGVMQNPRHLVRRRGQEARLRCSPMKGHSHVYWYRQLPEEGLKFMVYLQKENIIDESGMPKERFSAEFPKEGPSILRIQQVVRGDSAAYFCASSSDRGHSYEQYFGPGTRLTVT.